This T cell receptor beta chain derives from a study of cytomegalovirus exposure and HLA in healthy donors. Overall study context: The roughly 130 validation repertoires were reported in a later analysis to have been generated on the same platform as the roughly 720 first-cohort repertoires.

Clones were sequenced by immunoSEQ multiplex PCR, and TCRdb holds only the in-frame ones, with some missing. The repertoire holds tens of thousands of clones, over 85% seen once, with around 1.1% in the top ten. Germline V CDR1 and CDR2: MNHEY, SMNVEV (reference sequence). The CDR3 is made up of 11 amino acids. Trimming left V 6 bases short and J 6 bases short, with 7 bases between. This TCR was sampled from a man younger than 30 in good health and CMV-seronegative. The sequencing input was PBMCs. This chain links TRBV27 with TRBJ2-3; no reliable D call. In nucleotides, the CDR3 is TGTGCCAGCAGCCAAGAGGATACGCAGTATTTT. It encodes CASSQEDTQYF.